Listed below are T cell receptor beta chains from one sample, sequenced in a study of blood T cell repertoires in COVID-19. Profiling relied on immunoSEQ multiplex PCR, and the TCRdb table lists in-frame clones only, not all of them. Of about 320,000 clones in the sample, roughly nine tenths are singletons; the top ten hold 4.5% to 5.5%. Sequenced input: PBMCs or T cells enriched from blood (not recorded which). The receptors were gathered from a man between 60 and 75 years old who had recovered from COVID-19. Each CDR3 is given with its conserved first and last residue.

v_call	j_call	cdr3_aa
TRBV18	TRBJ2-1	CASSPIESKEQFF
TRBV28	TRBJ2-1	CASSSLAGEFYNEQFF
TRBV27	TRBJ2-5	CASRASGQETQYF
TRBV6-5	TRBJ2-7	CASSYEAGGPYEQYF
TRBV7-2	TRBJ1-5	CASSLGQGIQPQHF
TRBV5-8	TRBJ2-3	CASSLRSSGTGTQYF
TRBV5-1	TRBJ1-5	CASRGSDTQPQHF
TRBV2	TRBJ2-5	CASSQAETQYF
TRBV18	TRBJ2-7	CASSPRASGGYEQYF
TRBV3-1/TRBV3-2	TRBJ2-5	CASSLQGVFSGESDETQYF
TRBV7-9	TRBJ2-2	CASSYPDGTGNTGELFF
TRBV7-2	TRBJ2-1	CACSRASGFNEQFF
TRBV6-5	TRBJ2-7	CASRTVREGSYEQYF
TRBV18	TRBJ2-7	CASSPTSGRFEQYF
TRBV7-2	TRBJ1-2	CASSTQQGELGYTF
TRBV2	TRBJ2-2	CASSKGEFGTGELFF
TRBV24-1	TRBJ2-1	CATSDSGSGSYNEQFF
TRBV27	TRBJ2-1	CASSSLGTSVNNEQFF
TRBV19	TRBJ2-7	CASSTQQGYEQYF
TRBV9	TRBJ1-2	CASSVGQGARGYTF
TRBV11-2	TRBJ2-5	CASSAGLAGGGETQYF
TRBV4-3	TRBJ2-7	CASSRTRGEDEQYF
TRBV24-1	TRBJ2-2	CATRGGPGELFF
TRBV28	TRBJ2-1	CASSFRPREVLLYNEQFF
TRBV4-1	TRBJ2-6	CASSQGRTSGANVLTF
TRBV19	TRBJ1-1	CASSINRYTEAFF
TRBV28	TRBJ1-4	CASSLSEKLFF
TRBV29-1	TRBJ1-6	CSDQIYSPLHF
TRBV27	TRBJ2-2	CASSSSGSNTGELFF
TRBV5-6	TRBJ1-3	CASSLTGNSGNTIYF
TRBV28	TRBJ1-2	CASSTPGGNYGYTF
TRBV2	TRBJ2-1	CASSEREASYNEQFF
TRBV27	TRBJ2-7	CASRNPGQGSYEQYF
TRBV5-1	TRBJ2-7	CASSLTSGIRNEQYF
TRBV5-5	TRBJ1-5	CASSLLGRDQPQHF
TRBV27	TRBJ2-1	CASSRAGEVYNEQFF
TRBV10-2	TRBJ1-2	CASSLQGYGYTF
TRBV7-9	TRBJ2-1	CASSLVERNYNEQFF
TRBV28	TRBJ1-4	CASRPTPDSATNEKLFF
TRBV28	TRBJ1-1	CASYGGRTEAFF
TRBV9	TRBJ2-1	CASSSSGRGSYNEQFF
TRBV4-3	TRBJ1-1	CASSQDQAGKSAFF
TRBV11-1	TRBJ2-2	CASSFGQGGTGELFF
TRBV30	TRBJ1-4	CAWSLYGDGGKLFF
TRBV11-2	TRBJ2-3	CAGAGGVDTQYF
TRBV11-1	TRBJ2-5	CASSLAPSGPQETQYF
TRBV2	TRBJ1-1	CASTSGGGTEAFF
TRBV7-3	TRBJ2-3	CASSPQASTDTQYF
TRBV28	TRBJ1-6	CASSEQGSSYNSPLHF
TRBV18	TRBJ2-7	CASSPPGQWHEQYF
TRBV3-1/TRBV3-2	TRBJ1-2	CASSQDRGATGYTF
TRBV28	TRBJ2-3	CASSFRSGRRTDTQYF
TRBV7-2	TRBJ2-5	CASTLGGVFETQYF
TRBV28	TRBJ1-1	CASSSPGRGRGSTEAFF
TRBV7-8	TRBJ2-1	CASSSGLLQSNEQFF
TRBV2	TRBJ1-5	CASSTFQAGNQPQHF
TRBV9	TRBJ2-1	CASSVIGSGNEQFF
TRBV6-1	TRBJ1-5	CASSEQGGENQPQHF
TRBV28	TRBJ2-3	CASSLGQLGDTQYF